This T cell receptor beta chain was sequenced during a study of T cell clones after liver transplantation. Method: immunoSEQ multiplex PCR; TCRdb's copy keeps in-frame clones and lacks some. The data show roughly 100,000 clones, with 82% seen just once and 0.99% held by the top ten. The CDR3 is made up of 13 amino acids. The V gene lost 4 bases and the J gene lost 4 bases, with 8 bases spanning the gap. Germline V gene sequence: CDR1 MNHEY, CDR2 SMNVEV (reference sequence). The rearrangement links TRBV27 to TRBJ1-3; D remains unclear. The source material was CD4+ T cells from blood, sampled before liver transplant. The clonotype comes from a human donor who received a liver transplant. The CDR3 is CASSSSAGNTIYF. The CDR3, as DNA: TGTGCCAGCAGTTCTTCCGCCGGAAACACCATATATTTT.